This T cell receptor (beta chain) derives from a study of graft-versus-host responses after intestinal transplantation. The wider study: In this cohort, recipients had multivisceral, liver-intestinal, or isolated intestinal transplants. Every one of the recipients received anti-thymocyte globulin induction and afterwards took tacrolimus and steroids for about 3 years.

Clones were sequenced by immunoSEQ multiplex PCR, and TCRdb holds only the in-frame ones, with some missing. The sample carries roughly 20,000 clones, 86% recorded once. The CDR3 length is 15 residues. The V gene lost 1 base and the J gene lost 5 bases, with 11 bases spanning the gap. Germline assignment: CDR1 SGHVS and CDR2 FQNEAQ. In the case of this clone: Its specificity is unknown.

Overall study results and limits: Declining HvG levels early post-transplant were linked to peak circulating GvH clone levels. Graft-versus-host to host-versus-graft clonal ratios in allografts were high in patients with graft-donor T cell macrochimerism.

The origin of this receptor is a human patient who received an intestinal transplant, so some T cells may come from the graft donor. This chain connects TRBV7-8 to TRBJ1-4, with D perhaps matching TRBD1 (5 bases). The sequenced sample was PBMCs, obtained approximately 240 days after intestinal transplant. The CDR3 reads CASSLGGTTNEKLFF. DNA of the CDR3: TGTGCCAGCAGCTTAGGCGGGACGACAAATGAAAAACTGTTTTTT.